These 18 T cell receptor beta chains came from one sample sequenced in a study of vaccination and CD4 T cells after COVID-19. Treatment specified: approximately 11-day PBMC culture with coronavirus spike peptide pools or control peptides (ViraFEST assay). An Oncomine TCR Beta short-read assay was used to sequence the DNA from cultured CD4+ T cells. MiXCR was run by TCRdb on the PCR reads, yielding one entry per CDR3 protein. The top ten clones hold roughly a quarter of a sample with about 10,000 distinct CDR3 sequences, under 70% of them seen once. Their target antigens are unknown. Specimen: CD4+ T cells from blood, cultured in vitro. The origin of the receptors is a human donor who had recovered from COVID-19.

The chain joins TRBV7-8 to TRBJ1-1; no definite D call. Germline V gene data show CDR1 as SGHVS and CDR2 as FQNEAQ. The CDR3 length is 15 residues. Trimming cost V 5 bases and J 3 bases, with 16 bases left between them. CDR3 in amino acids: CASSPQQIWDTEAFF. The CDR3 nucleotides are TGTGCCAGCAGCCCACAACAGATCTGGGACACTGAAGCTTTCTTT.

The chain has TRBV29-1 and TRBJ1-2, with TRBD1 as a possible D gene (5 bases). Trimming cost V 7 bases and J 8 bases, with 17 bases left between them. Germline V gene data show CDR1 as SQVTM and CDR2 as ANQGSEA. This CDR3 comprises 12 residues. The CDR3 DNA reads as TGCAGCGCCCAGACAGTGGTACGCGGCTACACCTTC. Amino acids: CSAQTVVRGYTF.

The J gene is TRBJ2-3, the V gene TRBV9; D is possibly TRBD1 (6 bases). The CDR3 spans 14 residues. V gave up 4 bases and J gave up 4 bases, with 13 bases separating them. Germline CDR1 reads SGDLS; CDR2 reads YYNGEE. The CDR3 bases are TGTGCCAGCAGCCGCCGTAGGGGGTCAGATACGCAGTATTTT. Its protein product is CASSRRRGSDTQYF.

This clonotype was counted a single time. V gene TRBV6-2 or TRBV6-3 combines with J gene TRBJ1-5, with TRBD1 identical over 8 bases. The CDR3 length is 17 residues. Germline values: CDR1 MNHEY, CDR2 SVGEGT. With 5 bases clipped from V and 4 bases from J, the junction kept 13 bases outside the gene matches. DNA for the CDR3: TGTGCCAGCAGTCCCGAAGGGACAGGCCTTGGGAATCAGCCCCAGCATTTT. Its translation: CASSPEGTGLGNQPQHF.

The chain joins TRBV18 to TRBJ1-2; D is ambiguous. The V gene's germline CDR1 is KGHSH and CDR2 LQKENI. The V end was cut by 3 bases, the J end by 0 bases, with 11 bases between. The length of the CDR3 is 15 residues. The CDR3 spells CASSPMQSSNYGYTF. The DNA of the CDR3 is TGTGCCAGCTCACCCATGCAGTCCTCTAACTATGGCTACACCTTC.

This CDR3 is CASSFGLPGTVTNTGELFF. For the CDR3, the DNA is TGTGCCAGCAGCTTCGGTCTTCCCGGGACAGTGACGAACACCGGGGAGCTGTTTTTT. The chain employs TRBV11-3 and TRBJ2-2; 7 bases are a match to TRBD1. Germline CDR1 and CDR2: SGHNT and YENEEA. The CDR3 spans 19 residues. The trim removed 3 bases at V and 0 bases at J, leaving 13 bases unmatched.

This clonotype was counted between two and nine times. The rearrangement links TRBV7-9 to TRBJ1-4; the D is unclear. Germline CDR1 and CDR2: SEHNR and FQNEAQ (reference sequence). The CDR3 runs 13 residues. The ends were cut back, 3 bases at V and 3 bases at J, with 5 bases in the middle. The CDR3 here is CASSLGSNEKLFF. The CDR3 DNA reads TGTGCCAGCAGCTTGGGTTCTAATGAAAAACTGTTTTTT.

The chain links TRBV2 to TRBJ2-3; TRBD1 aligns across 10 bases. After removal of 4 bases from V and 5 bases from J, the junction contained 6 bases not matched to a gene. This CDR3 is built from 15 residues. CDR1 SNHLY and CDR2 FYNNEI come from the germline V gene. The CDR3 DNA reads TGTGCCAGCAGTGTAGGGGGGACAGGGGAAGATACGCAGTATTTT. It yields the protein CASSVGGTGEDTQYF.

The CDR3 loop is CASRRRGSGNEQYF. The CDR3 DNA is TGTGCCAGTAGACGTCGGGGGAGTGGAAACGAGCAGTACTTC. The rearrangement links TRBV19 to TRBJ2-7; perhaps TRBD2 as D (6 bases). The CDR3 contains 14 residues. Germline CDR1 reads LNHDA; CDR2 reads SQIVND (reference sequence). Trimming left V 6 bases short and J 5 bases short, with 17 bases between.

This clonotype was detected a few times. The chain has TRBV6-5 and TRBJ2-5; TRBD2 is a possible D gene (6 bases). Germline loops: CDR1 MNHEY, CDR2 SVGAGI. Trimming cost V 4 bases and J 4 bases, with 16 bases left between them. This CDR3 spans 15 amino acids. The CDR3 here is CASSFGGGIGETQYF. CDR3 coding DNA: TGTGCCAGCAGTTTCGGTGGGGGGATAGGAGAGACCCAGTACTTC.

The rearrangement joins TRBV6-2 or TRBV6-3 to TRBJ1-1; D is uncertain. CDR1 is MNHEY, CDR2 SVGEGT, per germline. Trimming stripped 0 bases from V and 0 bases from J, with 17 bases between. The CDR3 length is 18 residues. The chain's CDR3 is CASSYSLTRGRLNTEAFF. CDR3 nucleotide sequence: TGTGCCAGCAGTTACTCCTTGACCAGAGGTCGCCTGAACACTGAAGCTTTCTTT.

The chain joins TRBV7-6 to TRBJ2-3; 9 nucleotides line up with TRBD2. Germline assignment: CDR1 SGHVS and CDR2 FNYEAQ. The J segment lost 6 bases and the V segment lost 6 bases, leaving 13 bases of the junction unmatched. This CDR3 has 16 amino acids. CDR3 nucleotides: TGTGCCAGCAGTTCTCTACTAGCGGGTGGAGTGGATACGCAGTATTTT. As protein: CASSSLLAGGVDTQYF.

V and J are TRBV6-2 or TRBV6-3 and TRBJ1-1; 9 nucleotides line up with TRBD1. Per the germline V gene, CDR1 is MNHEY and CDR2 is SVGEGT. The CDR3 loop spans 16 amino acids. V lost 6 bases to trimming and J lost 7 bases; unmatched junction nucleotides: 15. CDR3 nucleotides: TGTGCCAGCAGCGATTCGGACAGGGGCGCCCACATTGAAGCTTTCTTT. Its translation is CASSDSDRGAHIEAFF.

Turning to this clonotype: One end of the junction is discordant with germline, which a read error may explain. The chain couples TRBV6-5 to TRBJ1-2, with no clear D. The CDR3 totals 14 residues. CDR1 is MNHEY and CDR2 is SVGAGI in the germline V gene. CDR3 coding DNA: TGTGCCAGCAGTTACGGCAGGTCGCCCTATGGCCACACCTTC. Translation: CASSYGRSPYGHTF.

Points on this clonotype: A read error likely explains this, since a far larger clone differs by one base. The V gene is TRBV10-3, the J gene TRBJ1-5, with 7 bases matching TRBD1. Germline V gene data show CDR1 as ENHRY and CDR2 as SYGVKD. This CDR3 comprises 14 residues. The V gene end was trimmed by 10 bases and the J gene end by 6 bases; junction bases not matched to a gene: 12. In nucleotides, the CDR3 is TGTGCCAGCAGACTCACAGGGGAACGTCAGCCCCAGCATTTT. This encodes CASRLTGERQPQHF.

The rearrangement links TRBV7-2 to TRBJ1-3; perhaps TRBD1 as D (5 bases). Germline V CDR1 and CDR2: SGHTA, FQGNSA. Trimming cost V 6 bases and J 0 bases, with 12 bases left between them. This CDR3 is 15 amino acids long. In nucleotides, the CDR3 is TGTGCCAGCAGTCAAACCGGGACCTCTGGAAACACCATATATTTT. Protein: CASSQTGTSGNTIYF.

V is TRBV20-1 and J is TRBJ2-7, with 8 bases that match TRBD1. The CDR3 is 15 residues long. Germline loops: CDR1 DFQATT, CDR2 SNEGSKA (reference sequence). The V and J ends lost 0 bases and 2 bases, in that order; junction bases with no gene match: 6. The chain's CDR3 is CSARDSAGGTYEQYF. Written as DNA, the CDR3 is TGCAGTGCTAGAGATTCGGCAGGGGGCACCTACGAGCAGTACTTC.

This clonotype was seen only once. The rearrangement links TRBV19 to TRBJ2-3; TRBD1 might be the D (7 bases). CDR3 length equals 14 residues. V was trimmed by 10 bases and J by 1 base, leaving 15 bases between them. From germline, CDR1 is LNHDA and CDR2 SQIVND (reference sequence). The CDR3 protein is CATRRRGRTDTQYF. The CDR3 DNA reads TGTGCCACCCGAAGGAGGGGGCGCACAGATACGCAGTATTTT.